This T cell receptor beta chain comes out of a study of PD-1 blockade in mismatch repair-deficient tumors. The protocol was immunoSEQ multiplex PCR, while the TCRdb copy is restricted to in-frame clones and leaves out a portion. The sample has tens of thousands of clones; roughly 80% are singletons. Every patient had mismatch repair deficiency by PCR or immunohistochemistry. V lost 2 bases to trimming and J lost 0 bases, with 17 bases between them. The CDR3 is 19 amino acids. The V gene's germline CDR1 is SGHDN and CDR2 FVKESK. The material was peripheral blood, obtained 12 weeks after starting pembrolizumab. The origin of this receptor is an adult with mismatch repair-deficient cancer. The chain joins TRBV14 to TRBJ2-6; possibly TRBD1 for D (7 bases). DNA for the CDR3: TGTGCCAGCAGCCAACTCGGCAGGGGGGCGACCTCTGGGGCCAACGTCCTGACTTTC. Translation gives CASSQLGRGATSGANVLTF.